This TCR beta chain was identified in a study of CXCR3-negative and CXCR3-positive naive CD8 T cells. Per the germline V gene, CDR1 is SGHVS and CDR2 is FQNEAQ. The CDR3 runs 15 residues. With regard to this clonotype: Its specificity is not known.

Study results and caveats: CXCR3-positive naive cells carried more hydrophobic TRB CDR3s than CXCR3-negative naive cells did.

TRB cDNA libraries were made by UMI-labeled 5' RACE. With the 5' RACE reads reprocessed, TCRdb shows one record per CDR3 protein and no DNA. Found here are around 160,000 distinct CDR3 sequences; the top ten clones hold 0.25% to 0.3%. This chain connects TRBV7-8 to TRBJ2-2. The sample taken for sequencing was naive CXCR3+ CD8+ T cells from blood. Subset given: CD45RO-CCR7+CD27+CD95- naive CD8+ T cells expressing CXCR3 (TNR3+). The sequence came from a human donor in good health. Some clones in this sample may be carry-over from other donors' samples. The CDR3 loop reads CASSLAWQYTGELFF.